This TCR beta chain was captured by sequencing in a study of STAT3 mutations in large granular lymphocyte leukemia. This clone was picked up one time. Antigen: not known. CDR1 is SGHRS and CDR2 is YFSETQ in the germline V gene. The germline V and J ends were trimmed by 4 bases and 2 bases, with 11 bases remaining between them. CDR3 length: 14 amino acids. Study findings and constraints: In T-cell large granular lymphocyte leukemia, about half of patients showed multiple immunodominant subclonotypes. In several patients, dominant TCR clone burden exceeded STAT3 mutant burden. All newly emerging clones after therapy were STAT3 wild type. Sampling intervals varied between patients and samples.

Profiled with immunoSEQ multiplex PCR; TCRdb holds only in-frame clones, not every one. The sample carries 4,500 to 5,500 clones, about three quarters recorded once. The material sequenced was PBMCs. This clonotype was obtained from a human donor with T large granular lymphocyte leukemia. Some clones in this sample may be carry-over from other donors' samples. V gene TRBV5-1 combines with J gene TRBJ2-3, with D possibly being TRBD2 (6 bases). Written as DNA, the CDR3 is TGCGCCAGCAGCCCAGGGACTTACACAGATACGCAGTATTTT. Translation: CASSPGTYTDTQYF.